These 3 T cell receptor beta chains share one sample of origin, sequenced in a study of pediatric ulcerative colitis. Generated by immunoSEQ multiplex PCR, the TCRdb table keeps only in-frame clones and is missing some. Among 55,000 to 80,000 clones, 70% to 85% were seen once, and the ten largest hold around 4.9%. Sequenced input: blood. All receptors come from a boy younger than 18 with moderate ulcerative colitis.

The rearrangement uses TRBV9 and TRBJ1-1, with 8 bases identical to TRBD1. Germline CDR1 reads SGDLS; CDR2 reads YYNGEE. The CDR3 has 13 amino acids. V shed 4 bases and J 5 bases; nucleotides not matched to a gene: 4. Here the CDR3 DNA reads TGTGCCAGCAGCCCACAGGGGGGTACTGAAGCTTTCTTT. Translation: CASSPQGGTEAFF. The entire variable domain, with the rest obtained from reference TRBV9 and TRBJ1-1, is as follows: DSGVTQTPKHLITATGQRVTLRCSPRSGDLSVYWYQQSLDQGLQFLIQYYNGEERAKGNILERFSAQQFPDLHSELNLSSLELGDSALYFCASSPQGGTEAFFGQGTRLTVV.

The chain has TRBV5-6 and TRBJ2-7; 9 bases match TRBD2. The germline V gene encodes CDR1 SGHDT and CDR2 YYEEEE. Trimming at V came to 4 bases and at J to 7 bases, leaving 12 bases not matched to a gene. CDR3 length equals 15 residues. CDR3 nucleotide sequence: TGTGCCAGCAGCCGTCGTAGCGGGAGAGGGGAGGAGCAGTACTTC. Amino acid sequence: CASSRRSGRGEEQYF.

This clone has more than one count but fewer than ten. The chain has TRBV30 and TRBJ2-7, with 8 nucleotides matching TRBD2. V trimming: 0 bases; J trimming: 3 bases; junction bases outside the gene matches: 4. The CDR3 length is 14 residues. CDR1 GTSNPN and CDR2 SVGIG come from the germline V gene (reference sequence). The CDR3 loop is CAWSVASGSYEQYF. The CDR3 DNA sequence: TGTGCCTGGAGTGTAGCCAGCGGGAGCTACGAGCAGTACTTC.